Here is one T cell receptor (beta chain) with its context. Its cognate antigen has yet to be identified. No base qualities exist here, and no much larger clone lies one base off it. The CDR3 regions of human TCRbeta chains were subjected to immunosequencing. In the original analysis: Repertoire TCRs were matched against a reference library of SARS-CoV-2-specific TCRs generated with the MIRA antigen-specificity platform. Breadth was defined as the fraction of unique TCRs that were SARS-CoV-2-associated. Depth was defined as the fraction of total T cells that were SARS-CoV-2-associated. Each spike-specific TCR was assigned to its reactive spike region and to a CD4 or CD8 class using the MIRA data. Log10-transformed breadth and depth values were compared by one-way ANOVA with Sidak's multiple comparisons tests. TCRdb obtained this table from immuneACCESS and retained in-frame rearrangements with V and J assigned. These tables miss some clones; where compared with another copy, unresolved V genes account for less than half of the shortfall, and the remainder is unexplained. Clone size and V and J calls were adopted from that table, with D and trimming inferred from the DNA. This sample has about 120,000 clones in its table, and roughly 86% of those were observed once. 15% to 20% of the sample belongs to the ten largest clones.

The junction shows trimming of 6 bases on V and 3 bases on J, and the gene matches do not reach 6 bases of it. The CDR3 numbers 14 residues from cysteine through phenylalanine. Only the CDR3 DNA stays, 42 bases, in frame from base 1. Reading the germline V gene gives CDR1 KGHSH and CDR2 LQKENI. This specimen belongs to a study of T cell responses to AZD1222 COVID-19 vaccine (dated by TCRdb to the early 2020s). For context, the study as a whole: TCR sequencing covered about 230 trial participants: 200 to 220 given two doses of AZD1222 and 26 given two doses of MenACWY control vaccine. Trial participants were enrolled by age into 18-55, 56-69 and 70-plus year subgroups, with roughly 150, 30 and 60 TCR-sequenced participants respectively. What the work shows at the level of the full study, not this receptor alone: Because no samples from the day 14 peak response were available, repertoires could be characterized only after the peak T cell response. Participants were mostly white British and included more females than males, and it was suggested by the authors that clonal diversity may have been underestimated. After two AZD1222 doses, both the breadth and the depth of spike-specific TCRs were significantly higher than at day 0 and than in MenACWY recipients. Epitopes outside the regions mutated in the B.1.351 and B.1.1.7 variants were reportedly recognized by nearly half of the unique spike-specific TCRs. In the small 56-69-year group, the increase in depth fell short of significance, most likely because of low power. Conclusions about previously exposed vaccinees are limited, since just 6 or 7 AZD1222 recipients were seropositive for SARS-CoV-2 at baseline. CD4 TCRs associated with the vaccine covered the entire spike protein, and the dominant responses were in regions 160-218 and 743-854.

The time point tag for this specimen amounts to: about 28 days (+/-7) after the second vaccine dose. Because spike-specific TCR depth and breadth did not differ between the two schedules, AZD1222 recipients who got a second dose at roughly 4 weeks were pooled with those who got a second dose at roughly 12 weeks. Vaccinee samples came from UK trials COV001 and COV002, including a single-blind randomized controlled phase 2/3 trial of AZD1222 (ChAdOx1 nCoV-19) in healthy adults. For TCRbeta chain sequencing, PBMC samples were collected from trial participants at day 0 and at day 28 after the second dose.

The origin of this receptor is an adult who received the AZD1222 COVID-19 vaccine. The chain is made from TRBV18 and TRBJ2-7, and 9 junction bases match TRBD1. The material sequenced was peripheral blood, taken 28 days after the second AZD1222 dose. The DNA sequence follows: TGTGCCAGCTCCCCGGGACAGGGAAACTACGAGCAGTACTTC. The resulting protein is CASSPGQGNYEQYF.